This T cell receptor beta chain appears in the sequencing data of a study of T cells in Graves' hyperthyroidism and ophthalmopathy. Study results and caveats: Most clonotypes expanded in the thyroid (above 0.001) were also present in blood. In the analysis, a 13 V-J model separated ophthalmopathy from stable hyperthyroidism.

The investigators amplified TCR beta CDR3 regions from RNA transcripts. When the TCR CDR3 underwent first-round RT-PCR, the HTBI primer set was used. TCRdb re-analysed the multiplex PCR reads in MiXCR, keeping a single row per CDR3 protein. Counted here are around 600,000 distinct CDR3 sequences, 13% to 15% occurring once; the ten biggest clones make up more than 6%. Looked up from germline, CDR1 is SEHNR and CDR2 is FQNEAQ (reference sequence). Trimming removed 7 bases from V and 1 base from J, with 13 bases in between. The CDR3 loop spans 14 amino acids. Around 10 ml fresh peripheral blood yielded the PBMCs. This clonotype was seen a few times. What it recognizes is unknown.

This TCR derives from a woman between 18 and 29 years old with Graves' ophthalmopathy. The chain recombines TRBV7-9 with TRBJ1-1; D is perhaps TRBD1 (5 bases). The specimen was blood. The CDR3 nucleotides read TGTGCCAGCAAGCAACCCGGGGGGAACACTGAAGCTTTCTTT. It is translated as CASKQPGGNTEAFF.